This record looks at one T cell receptor (beta chain) sequence and its context. What it recognizes is unknown. This entry is derived from a study of T cell responses to AZD1222 COVID-19 vaccine. Findings of the study overall: At study baseline, merely roughly 6 AZD1222 recipients were seropositive.

CDR3 length: 14 amino acids. CDR1 is ENHRY and CDR2 is SYGVKD in the germline V gene. Germline trimming cut 6 bases from V and 7 bases from J; bases unmatched to any gene: 5. Libraries were prepared by immunoSEQ multiplex PCR; TCRdb keeps only in-frame clonotypes and omits some of them. The sample includes roughly 110,000 clones, about 90% of them seen just once. The rearrangement uses TRBV10-3 and TRBJ1-6; 8 bases are a match to TRBD1. This receptor was obtained from an adult in good health. The specimen comprised peripheral blood, sampled on day 0 of AZD1222 vaccination. The CDR3 reads CAIRAGQANSPLHF. The CDR3 DNA reads as TGTGCCATCAGGGCGGGACAGGCCAATTCACCCCTCCACTTT.